These 15 T cell receptor beta chains originate from one sample sequenced in a study of blood T cell repertoires in COVID-19. The table came from immunoSEQ multiplex PCR; TCRdb's copy has only in-frame clones and leaves some out. Of roughly 66,000 clones detected, approximately 90% appear once; the ten largest clones hold around 6.7%. The specimen sequenced was peripheral blood. The receptor set was obtained from a human donor in a cohort sampled during active COVID-19.

This clone was detected a few times. In DNA form, the CDR3 reads TGTGCCAGCAGTAACCAGGGGGGTAATTCACCCCTCCACTTT. It translates to CASSNQGGNSPLHF. This rearrangement joins TRBV2 to TRBJ1-6; TRBD1 aligns across 7 bases. V lost 5 bases, J lost 6 bases, and 4 bases stayed unmatched. The CDR3 totals 14 residues. In germline, CDR1 is SNHLY, CDR2 FYNNEI. Filled out from reference TRBV2 and TRBJ1-6, the complete variable domain reads EPEVTQTPSHQVTQMGQEVILRCVPISNHLYFYWYRQILGQKVEFLVSFYNNEISEKSEIFDDQFSVERPDGSNFTLKIRSTKLEDSAMYFCASSNQGGNSPLHFGNGTRLTVT.

This chain uses TRBV6-5 with TRBJ2-3; 8 nucleotides match TRBD2. The CDR3 is 14 amino acids. Germline V lookup: CDR1 MNHEY, CDR2 SVGAGI. Unmatched junction bases numbered 11, after V lost 6 bases and J lost 9 bases. CDR3 sequence reads: CASRPGTREWTQYF. Written as DNA, the CDR3 is TGTGCCAGCAGGCCCGGGACTAGAGAGTGGACGCAGTATTTT.

The rearrangement links TRBV7-2 to TRBJ2-2; the D gene is possibly TRBD2 (5 bases). This CDR3 is built from 16 residues. Per the germline V gene, CDR1 is SGHTA and CDR2 is FQGNSA. V lost 5 bases and J 0 bases, leaving 13 bases between the germline ends. The CDR3 spells CASSPAAEANTGELFF. In DNA form, the CDR3 reads TGTGCCAGCAGCCCCGCCGCGGAGGCGAACACCGGGGAGCTGTTTTTT.

The rearrangement uses TRBV10-2 and TRBJ2-7, with 11 bases fitting TRBD2. Germline CDR1 is WSHSY and CDR2 is SAAADI. The junction had 9 bases not matched to a gene; V was cut back by 2 bases and J by 3 bases. This CDR3 is 17 amino acids long. The CDR3 coding sequence is TGCGCCAGCAGTGAGGAAGCCTTAGCGGGGGGGATCTACGAGCAGTACTTC. It codes for CASSEEALAGGIYEQYF.

In this sample, this clone turned up once. The V and J genes are TRBV28 and TRBJ1-1; D possibly corresponds to TRBD1 (5 bases). The V and J ends lost 5 bases and 7 bases respectively, with 17 bases between them. From germline, CDR1 is MDHEN and CDR2 SYDVKM. The CDR3 runs to 14 residues. The CDR3 sequence is CASSLSAGLIEAFF. As DNA, the CDR3 is TGTGCCAGCAGTCTATCGGCAGGGTTGATTGAAGCTTTCTTT.

The chain joins TRBV5-1 to TRBJ1-1, with D possibly being TRBD1 (5 bases). The CDR3 consists of 13 residues. V lost 3 bases to trimming and J lost 0 bases, with 6 bases between them. CDR1 is SGHRS, CDR2 YFSETQ, per germline. This chain's CDR3 is CASSWGVNTEAFF. The CDR3 DNA is TGCGCCAGCAGCTGGGGGGTGAACACTGAAGCTTTCTTT. Combining the CDR3 with reference TRBV5-1 and TRBJ1-1 gives the whole variable domain KAGVTQTPRYLIKTRGQQVTLSCSPISGHRSVSWYQQTPGQGLQFLFEYFSETQRNKGNFPGRFSGRQFSNSRSEMNVSTLELGDSALYLCASSWGVNTEAFFGQGTRLTVV.

This clone was detected only a few times. J is TRBJ1-5 and V is TRBV6-5, with TRBD1 identical over 10 bases. The CDR3 is made up of 13 amino acids. V trimming: 6 bases; J trimming: 6 bases; junction bases outside the gene matches: 2. Looked up from germline, CDR1 is MNHEY and CDR2 is SVGAGI. CDR3 sequence: CASRGTGAQPQHF. The CDR3 DNA follows: TGTGCCAGCAGGGGGACAGGGGCTCAGCCCCAGCATTTT.

CDR3 in amino acids: CASSQEYRRNELTSGGYEQYF. The CDR3 bases are TGTGCCAGCAGCCAAGAATATAGGCGGAATGAGCTGACTAGCGGGGGCTACGAGCAGTACTTC. The gene calls are TRBV3-1 (or the pseudogene TRBV3-2) and TRBJ2-7; the match to TRBD2 covers 12 bases. J was trimmed by 3 bases and V by 0 bases; bases with no gene match: 18. Germline CDR1 reads LGHDT; CDR2 reads YNNKEL (reference sequence). The CDR3 totals 21 residues.

This chain uses TRBV19 with TRBJ2-5, with TRBD2 matching 9 bases. V lost 3 bases, J lost 9 bases, and 5 bases stayed unmatched. CDR1 is LNHDA, CDR2 SQIVND, per germline (reference sequence). This CDR3 has 13 amino acids. In DNA form, the CDR3 reads TGTGCCAGTAGTATCAGGGAGCGGGAGGCCCAGTACTTC. This codes for CASSIREREAQYF.

This clone showed up just a few times. The V call is TRBV9, the J call TRBJ1-3; D not resolved. CDR3 length equals 15 residues. Trimming removed 1 base at V and 0 bases at J, with 8 bases between. Germline assignment: CDR1 SGDLS and CDR2 YYNGEE. CDR3 amino acids: CASSVNTLSGNTIYF. CDR3 coding DNA: TGTGCCAGCAGCGTAAACACGCTCTCTGGAAACACCATATATTTT.

Only one count was recorded for this clone. The gene calls are TRBV27 and TRBJ2-7; D possibly corresponds to TRBD1 (5 bases). The length of the CDR3 is 17 residues. V gave up 5 bases and J gave up 0 bases, with 20 bases separating them. Germline-derived CDR1 and CDR2 are MNHEY and SMNVEV (reference sequence). The DNA for the CDR3 is TGTGCCAGCAGTCACAATTGGGGCGCAACATACTCCTACGAGCAGTACTTC. This sequence encodes CASSHNWGATYSYEQYF.

The V call is TRBV3-1 (or the pseudogene TRBV3-2), the J call TRBJ1-4; 10 bases are shared with TRBD1. Germline lookup yields CDR1 LGHDT and CDR2 YNNKEL (reference sequence). V lost 4 bases, J lost 0 bases, and 2 bases stayed unmatched. This CDR3 comprises 16 residues. CDR3 nucleotides: TGTGCCAGCAGCCCCGGGACAGGGGCAACTAATGAAAAACTGTTTTTT. Translated, it gives CASSPGTGATNEKLFF.

The chain has TRBV6-2 or TRBV6-3 and TRBJ2-5, with 11 nucleotides matching TRBD2. Per germline, CDR1 MNHEY and CDR2 SVGEGT. The ends lost 5 bases at V and 2 bases at J; junction bases unmatched: 13. The CDR3 covers 18 residues. CDR3 sequence (DNA): TGTGCCAGCAGTCGTGGGAGGCTAGCGGGAGGCCTGCAAGAGACCCAGTACTTC. This encodes CASSRGRLAGGLQETQYF.

The chain couples TRBV28 to TRBJ2-2, with 8 bases that match TRBD2. After removal of 4 bases from V and 2 bases from J, the junction contained 6 bases not matched to a gene. The germline V gene encodes CDR1 MDHEN and CDR2 SYDVKM. The CDR3 contains 16 residues. The CDR3 loop is CASSSYLAGNTGELFF. The CDR3 DNA sequence: TGTGCCAGCAGTTCTTATCTAGCGGGTAACACCGGGGAGCTGTTTTTT.

The chain has TRBV7-2 and TRBJ2-7; possibly TRBD1 for D (5 bases). This CDR3 spans 17 amino acids. Trimming took off 1 base at V and 1 base at J, with 17 bases between the two ends. The V gene's germline CDR1 is SGHTA and CDR2 FQGNSA. This CDR3 reads CASSLDIAGAGSYEQYF. The DNA of the CDR3 is TGTGCCAGCAGCTTAGATATAGCTGGGGCAGGGTCCTACGAGCAGTACTTC. Full variable domain (remainder filled in from reference TRBV7-2 and TRBJ2-7): GAGVSQSPSNKVTEKGKDVELRCDPISGHTALYWYRQSLGQGLEFLIYFQGNSAPDKSGLPSDRFSAERTGGSVSTLTIQRTQQEDSAVYLCASSLDIAGAGSYEQYFGPGTRLTVT.